These 31 T cell receptor beta chains were sequenced from one sample in a study of response to subunit inactivated influenza vaccine. TCRdb reanalysed the RT-PCR reads using MiXCR and keeps one entry per CDR3 protein. This table holds under 200,000 distinct CDR3 sequences, roughly 12% found once. Another study also made use of these data, one on T cells expressing NK-cell markers. That work contributes: UMIs accompanied the 5'RACE template switching by which TCR beta cDNA was made.

The sample was CD8+ T cells sorted from PBMCs, taken roughly 12 days after vaccination. The receptors derive from a man over 45 who received an inactivated influenza vaccine.

This clonotype was counted ten times or more. The chain has TRBV6-5 and TRBJ1-2; a possible D gene is TRBD1 (6 bases). The V end lost 0 bases, the J end lost 3 bases, and 11 bases lay between the germline ends. CDR1 and CDR2 (germline): MNHEY, SVGAGI. The CDR3 has 15 residues. CDR3 region: CASSYSVGQYYGYTF. DNA for the CDR3: TGTGCCAGCAGTTACTCGGTCGGACAGTACTATGGCTACACCTTC.

This clonotype has a count of ten or more. V usage is TRBV6-5 and J usage is TRBJ2-1, with 10 positions matching TRBD2. Trimming removed 2 bases from V and 6 bases from J; junction bases left unmatched: 4. Per germline, CDR1 MNHEY and CDR2 SVGAGI. CDR3 length equals 15 residues. In DNA, the CDR3 is TGTGCCAGCAGTTACATCTCTAGCGGGAGCAATGAGCAGTTCTTC. It codes for CASSYISSGSNEQFF.

This clonotype came up many times. The chain combines TRBV29-1 with TRBJ1-2; D may be TRBD1 (5 bases). Germline loops: CDR1 SQVTM, CDR2 ANQGSEA. The CDR3 contains 14 residues. The V end was cut by 5 bases, the J end by 8 bases, with 21 bases between. CDR3 amino acids: CSVPSRVAGSGYTF. CDR3 coding DNA: TGCAGCGTTCCTTCCCGGGTGGCAGGGAGCGGCTACACCTTC.

The chain carries TRBV7-9 and TRBJ2-4, with D possibly matching TRBD2 (6 bases). V lost 4 bases and J 1 base, leaving 11 bases between the germline ends. CDR3 size: 15 residues. Per germline, CDR1 SEHNR and CDR2 FQNEAQ (reference sequence). The CDR3 nucleotides are TGTGCCAGCAGCTCCCGTAGCGGCGCCAAAAACATTCAGTACTTC. Translating gives CASSSRSGAKNIQYF.

This clonotype was observed a handful of times. The genes are TRBV9 and TRBJ2-1; 13 bases line up with TRBD2. V lost 4 bases, J lost 4 bases, and 5 bases stayed unmatched. CDR1 and CDR2 from the germline V gene are SGDLS and YYNGEE. This CDR3 comprises 16 residues. The CDR3 here is CASSSRLAGGYNEQFF. DNA for the CDR3: TGTGCCAGCAGCTCCCGACTAGCGGGAGGATACAATGAGCAGTTCTTC.

The J gene is TRBJ2-7, the V gene TRBV6-2 or TRBV6-3; D gene uncertain. Trimming stripped 4 bases from V and 0 bases from J, with 16 bases between. Germline loops: CDR1 MNHEY, CDR2 SVGEGT. The CDR3 runs 16 residues. The chain's CDR3 is CASSSTPRTSSYEQYF. DNA of the CDR3: TGTGCCAGCAGTTCCACCCCACGGACCAGCTCCTACGAGCAGTACTTC.

At least ten counts were recorded for this clonotype. The chain employs TRBV7-2 and TRBJ1-5; D is unresolved. Looked up from germline, CDR1 is SGHTA and CDR2 is FQGNSA. Trimming shortened V by 5 bases and J by 4 bases, and 9 bases separated the two germline ends. CDR3 length: 13 residues. For the CDR3, the DNA is TGTGCCAGCAGCCAGGACGGGAATCAGCCCCAGCATTTT. This translates into CASSQDGNQPQHF.

J is TRBJ1-5 and V is TRBV20-1, with a weak D call TRBD1 (5 bases). Germline assignment: CDR1 DFQATT and CDR2 SNEGSKA (reference sequence). The CDR3 has 14 amino acids. Trimming cost V 3 bases and J 4 bases, with 13 bases left between them. The CDR3 nucleotides read TGCAGTGCTAGTAACGTAGGGGAAAATCAGCCCCAGCATTTT. Residues: CSASNVGENQPQHF.

This clonotype was picked up many times. The chain employs TRBV29-1 and TRBJ2-5, with no clear D. Trimming shortened V by 7 bases and J by 7 bases, and 13 bases separated the two germline ends. CDR1 and CDR2 (germline): SQVTM, ANQGSEA. CDR3 length: 11 residues. This CDR3 reads CSAWTEGTQYF. The CDR3 DNA is TGCAGCGCATGGACCGAAGGGACCCAGTACTTC.

This sequence joins TRBV20-1 and TRBJ2-7, with 10 positions matching TRBD2. Losses at the gene ends were 1 base for V and 2 bases for J; bases not matched to a gene: 8. CDR3 length: 16 residues. Germline CDR1 DFQATT, CDR2 SNEGSKA (reference sequence). CDR3 sequence reads: CSARVGGLAFTYEQYF. CDR3 DNA sequence: TGCAGTGCTAGAGTCGGGGGACTAGCGTTCACCTACGAGCAGTACTTC.

This clonotype was recorded many times. The chain joins TRBV7-2 to TRBJ2-7; D gene ambiguous. The CDR3 has 13 residues. The V end lost 3 bases, the J end lost 2 bases, and 8 bases lay between the germline ends. Germline values: CDR1 SGHTA, CDR2 FQGNSA. CDR3 in amino acids: CASSFYLTYEQYF. CDR3 DNA sequence: TGTGCCAGCAGCTTCTACCTAACCTACGAGCAGTACTTC.

The V gene is TRBV2, the J gene TRBJ2-7; 9 bases match TRBD1. CDR1 is SNHLY and CDR2 is FYNNEI in the germline V gene. This CDR3 region has 13 residues. V shed 7 bases and J 7 bases; nucleotides not matched to a gene: 8. The CDR3 coding sequence is TGTGCCAGCATCCCGGGACAGGGAATTGAGCAGTACTTC. Its translation: CASIPGQGIEQYF.

This clonotype was observed a few times. This chain connects TRBV27 to TRBJ2-7; 11 positions agree with TRBD1. This CDR3 region has 14 residues. CDR1 is MNHEY and CDR2 is SMNVEV in the germline V gene (reference sequence). V gave up 6 bases and J gave up 6 bases; unmatched junction bases: 7. CDR3 coding DNA: TGTGCCAGCAGCCCCGGGACAGGGGGGCGCGAGCAGTACTTC. Its translation is CASSPGTGGREQYF.

This clonotype was counted a few times. This chain uses TRBV30 with TRBJ2-1, with D unresolved. The CDR3 runs to 15 residues. Germline-derived CDR1 and CDR2 are GTSNPN and SVGIG (reference sequence). V gave up 1 base and J gave up 0 bases, with 10 bases separating them. Here the CDR3 reads CAWSGVESSYNEQFF. CDR3 bases: TGTGCCTGGAGTGGAGTCGAAAGCTCCTACAATGAGCAGTTCTTC.

This chain joins TRBV6-5 and TRBJ2-7; D is unclear. The CDR3 loop spans 13 amino acids. V shed 2 bases and J shed 1 base, with 6 bases lying between them. Per the germline V gene, CDR1 is MNHEY and CDR2 is SVGAGI. This chain's CDR3 is CASSYGNSYEQYF. DNA for the CDR3: TGTGCCAGCAGTTACGGGAATTCCTACGAGCAGTACTTC.

The rearrangement joins TRBV9 to TRBJ2-3; D is unresolved. V lost 0 bases and J lost 4, with 9 bases in between. This CDR3 contains 14 residues. Germline V gene sequence: CDR1 SGDLS, CDR2 YYNGEE. CDR3 sequence: CASSVATLPDTQYF. The CDR3 nucleotides are TGTGCCAGCAGCGTAGCTACGCTACCAGATACGCAGTATTTT.

This clonotype showed up just a few times. The J gene is TRBJ2-3, the V gene TRBV2; D ambiguous. CDR1 is SNHLY and CDR2 is FYNNEI in the germline V gene. Trimming took off 3 bases at V and 0 bases at J, with 4 bases between the two ends. The CDR3 contains 13 residues. DNA of the CDR3: TGTGCCAGCAGTGATATTAGCACAGATACGCAGTATTTT. This translates into CASSDISTDTQYF.

The table lists this clonotype with a few counts. The chain combines TRBV6-2 or TRBV6-3 with TRBJ2-3, with D possibly TRBD2 on 5 matching bases. The V end lost 3 bases, the J end lost 4 bases, and 14 bases lay between the germline ends. Germline CDR1 and CDR2: MNHEY and SVGEGT. The CDR3 sequence is 15 residues long. The CDR3: CASSYHRDSADTQYF. The CDR3 region has the DNA TGTGCCAGCAGTTATCACCGGGATAGCGCAGATACGCAGTATTTT.

The CDR3, as DNA: TGTGCCAGCAGCCCTACGTTAGGGACAGCCCTCAGGACCGGGGAGCTGTTTTTT. Amino acids: CASSPTLGTALRTGELFF. The rearrangement joins TRBV11-2 to TRBJ2-2; 7 bases map to TRBD1. Germline V gives CDR1 SGHAT, CDR2 FQNNGV. The length of the CDR3 is 18 residues. With V trimmed by 5 bases and J by 5 bases, 17 bases remained unmatched.

This clonotype was observed at least ten times. This rearrangement joins TRBV11-2 to TRBJ1-1; possibly TRBD1 for D (6 bases). The germline gives CDR1 SGHAT, CDR2 FQNNGV. This CDR3 is built from 15 residues. With 4 bases removed from V and 1 base from J, the gap between germline ends came to 13 bases. CDR3 sequence reads: CASSSRGAPNTEAFF. In DNA form, the CDR3 reads TGTGCCAGCAGCTCTCGGGGGGCGCCGAACACTGAAGCTTTCTTT.

This clonotype turned up a few times. V gene TRBV12-3 or TRBV12-4 combines with J gene TRBJ1-1; a weak D match, TRBD1 (6 bases). Trimming cost V 2 bases and J 8 bases, with 12 bases left between them. This CDR3 has 13 residues. Here the CDR3 DNA reads TGTGCCAGCAGTTTATTACAGGGCAAGGAAGCTTTCTTT. Translated: CASSLLQGKEAFF.

This clonotype came up a few times. The chain joins TRBV12-3 or TRBV12-4 to TRBJ1-1; no clear D. The CDR3 has 12 amino acids. With 4 bases removed from V and 3 bases from J, the gap between germline ends came to 6 bases. The CDR3 is CASSSSDTEAFF. The CDR3 region has the DNA TGTGCCAGCAGTTCCTCGGACACTGAAGCTTTCTTT.

The rearrangement joins TRBV27 to TRBJ2-7; either TRBD1 or TRBD2 may supply D (6 bases each). Trimming stripped 3 bases from V and 7 bases from J, with 13 bases between. Germline lookup yields CDR1 MNHEY and CDR2 SMNVEV (reference sequence). The CDR3 is 13 residues long. The CDR3 DNA is TGTGCCAGCAGTTTCGTTGGGGGGCGGGAGCAGTACTTC. It specifies CASSFVGGREQYF.

This clonotype occurred many times. J is TRBJ2-2 and V is TRBV5-6, with TRBD2 matching over 11 bases. The germline gives CDR1 SGHDT, CDR2 YYEEEE. V lost 3 bases and J lost 4; bases outside the gene matches: 5. This CDR3 contains 16 residues. The CDR3 nucleotides are TGTGCCAGCAGCTATCGGACTAGCGGGCCCACCGGGGAGCTGTTTTTT. Protein sequence: CASSYRTSGPTGELFF.

In this sample, this clonotype turned up a few times. V and J are TRBV10-2 and TRBJ2-7, with D maybe TRBD2 (5 bases). There are 16 residues in the CDR3. With 2 bases removed from V and 7 bases from J, the gap between germline ends came to 21 bases. Germline CDR1 reads WSHSY; CDR2 reads SAAADI. CDR3 sequence reads: CASSERLPPESGEQYF. The CDR3 DNA sequence: TGCGCCAGCAGTGAGAGGCTACCACCTGAATCGGGGGAGCAGTACTTC.

In its sample, this clonotype was seen a few times. The chain carries TRBV15 and TRBJ2-7; a possible D gene is TRBD1 (5 bases). Per germline, CDR1 LNHNV and CDR2 YYDKDF (reference sequence). The CDR3 extends over 19 amino acids. Trimming pared 5 bases from V and 2 bases from J, leaving 28 bases between. CDR3 sequence reads: CATSSIGQGLPLVTYEQYF. CDR3 bases: TGTGCCACCAGCTCTATAGGGCAGGGTCTCCCCCTTGTAACCTACGAGCAGTACTTC.

This chain joins TRBV4-3 and TRBJ2-1; 12 positions match TRBD2. Losses at the gene ends were 1 base for V and 6 bases for J; bases not matched to a gene: 7. The CDR3 length is 17 residues. Germline lookup yields CDR1 LGHNA and CDR2 YSLEER. CDR3 in amino acids: CASSQGYLAGGPNEQFF. CDR3 coding DNA: TGCGCCAGCAGCCAAGGATATCTAGCGGGGGGGCCCAATGAGCAGTTCTTC.

V and J are TRBV12-3 or TRBV12-4 and TRBJ2-1; D uncertain. The CDR3 consists of 12 residues. Trimming pared 2 bases from V and 8 bases from J, leaving 7 bases between. The CDR3 region has the DNA TGTGCCAGCAGTTTAAACATTTATGAGCAGTTCTTC. Encoded protein: CASSLNIYEQFF.

The chain is built from TRBV30 and TRBJ2-2; D tentatively fits TRBD1 or TRBD2 (5 bases each). Trimming left V 8 bases short and J 1 base short, with 11 bases between. The CDR3 loop spans 13 amino acids. Per germline, CDR1 GTSNPN and CDR2 SVGIG (reference sequence). CDR3 loop: CARGHVNTGELFF. The CDR3 DNA reads TGTGCCCGGGGCCATGTGAACACCGGGGAGCTGTTTTTT.

The chain is built from TRBV5-8 and TRBJ2-7, with 10 bases aligning to TRBD2. The V segment lost 1 base and the J segment 3 bases; nucleotides outside the gene matches: 7. CDR1 SGHTS and CDR2 YDEGEE come from the germline V gene. This CDR3 is 16 amino acids long. CDR3 sequence: CASSLRLLAGGYEQYF. Here the CDR3 DNA reads TGTGCCAGCAGCTTGCGGCTTTTAGCGGGGGGCTACGAGCAGTACTTC. The full variable domain, completed using reference TRBV5-8 and TRBJ2-7, is EAGVTQSPTHLIKTRGQQATLRCSPISGHTSVYWYQQALGLGLQFLLWYDEGEERNRGNFPPRFSGRQFPNYSSELNVNALELEDSALYLCASSLRLLAGGYEQYFGPGTRLTVT.

In this sample, this clonotype turned up a few times. The chain recombines TRBV7-9 with TRBJ2-5; TRBD2 agrees at 8 bases. The germline V gene encodes CDR1 SEHNR and CDR2 FQNEAQ (reference sequence). The CDR3 spans 15 residues. The junction had 9 bases not matched to a gene; V was cut back by 4 bases and J by 5 bases. The CDR3 nucleotides read TGTGCCAGCAGCTACTTGGCGGGGGGCGGGGAGACCCAGTACTTC. It translates to CASSYLAGGGETQYF.